The next 13 T cell receptor beta chains were all read from a single sample in a study of CD8+ T cells in alopecia areata. RNA was isolated and reverse transcribed to cDNA, the sequencing template. Method: immunoSEQ multiplex PCR; TCRdb's copy keeps in-frame clones and lacks some. The profile shows approximately 210,000 clones, about three fifths of them singletons. The treatment denotes: oral pan-JAK inhibitor, 5-10 mg twice daily. The sample here was CD4+ T cells sorted from blood, taken at week 24, from a patient treated with tofacitinib. The receptors come from a human donor with alopecia areata.

The chain employs TRBV6-6 and TRBJ1-1; D may be TRBD1 (5 bases). The germline V and J ends were trimmed by 4 bases and 1 base, with 10 bases remaining between them. The CDR3 is made up of 14 amino acids. CDR1 is MNHNY and CDR2 is SVGAGI in the germline V gene (reference sequence). The CDR3 region has the DNA TGTGCCAGCAGTTCACGCCAGGGGAACACTGAAGCTTTCTTT. Translated: CASSSRQGNTEAFF.

This clone was counted only a few times. V and J are TRBV9 and TRBJ1-2; 7 nucleotides agree with TRBD1. The CDR3 contains 14 residues. Germline V gives CDR1 SGDLS, CDR2 YYNGEE. Trimming at V came to 4 bases and at J to 2 bases, leaving 5 bases not matched to a gene. In nucleotides, the CDR3 is TGTGCCAGCAGCCCCGCGACAGGGAACTATGGCTACACCTTC. This translates into CASSPATGNYGYTF.

V and J are TRBV19 and TRBJ2-1, with 7 bases lining up with TRBD1. The CDR3 is made up of 15 amino acids. V was clipped by 5 bases and J by 7 bases; unmatched bases: 11. Germline values: CDR1 LNHDA, CDR2 SQIVND (reference sequence). This CDR3 is CASSLLSTGRNEQFF. Here the CDR3 DNA reads TGTGCCAGTAGTCTTTTATCGACAGGGCGGAATGAGCAGTTCTTC.

This chain joins TRBV18 and TRBJ2-1, with a possible D match to TRBD2 (5 bases). V gave up 1 base and J gave up 8 bases, with 6 bases separating them. This CDR3 comprises 12 residues. CDR1 and CDR2 from the germline V gene are KGHSH and LQKENI. DNA of the CDR3: TGTGCCAGCTCACCACAGAGGGATGAGCAGTTCTTC. It specifies CASSPQRDEQFF.

The J gene is TRBJ2-7, the V gene TRBV29-1; 9 bases fit TRBD1. Trimming removed 4 bases from V and 2 bases from J; junction bases left unmatched: 6. The CDR3 runs to 14 residues. CDR1 is SQVTM, CDR2 ANQGSEA, per germline. The CDR3: CSVGWGQGAYEQYF. CDR3 DNA: TGCAGCGTTGGGTGGGGACAGGGAGCCTACGAGCAGTACTTC.

V usage is TRBV14 and J usage is TRBJ2-7, with D possibly being TRBD1 (6 bases). V shed 3 bases and J shed 7 bases, with 16 bases lying between them. Germline V lookup: CDR1 SGHDN, CDR2 FVKESK. The CDR3 spans 14 residues. The CDR3 protein is CASSHIQGEGEQYF. The CDR3 coding sequence is TGTGCCAGCAGCCACATACAGGGCGAGGGGGAGCAGTACTTC.

The chain links TRBV30 to TRBJ1-1; D gene uncertain. The CDR3 is 13 residues long. The V and J ends lost 3 bases and 1 base respectively, with 9 bases between them. Germline V gives CDR1 GTSNPN, CDR2 SVGIG (reference sequence). CDR3 in DNA: TGTGCCTGGAGCGATCAACAGAACACTGAAGCTTTCTTT. Its protein is CAWSDQQNTEAFF.

This clone was picked up a small number of times. J is TRBJ2-1 and V is TRBV6-5; 9 positions agree with TRBD2. CDR1 MNHEY and CDR2 SVGAGI come from the germline V gene. This CDR3 has 15 residues. The ends lost 6 bases at V and 0 bases at J; junction bases unmatched: 3. The CDR3 nucleotides read TGTGCCAGCAGGACTAGCGGAAGCTCCTACAATGAGCAGTTCTTC. Its translation is CASRTSGSSYNEQFF.

Only a few counts were recorded for this clone. This chain connects TRBV10-3 to TRBJ1-3; D not certain. Trimming pared 3 bases from V and 0 bases from J, leaving 12 bases between. The CDR3 sequence is 16 residues long. Germline V gene data show CDR1 as ENHRY and CDR2 as SYGVKD. The CDR3 reads CAISEDKPSSGNTIYF. Here the CDR3 DNA reads TGTGCCATCAGTGAAGACAAACCGAGCTCTGGAAACACCATATATTTT.

The genes are TRBV11-2 and TRBJ2-1; tentatively, D is TRBD1 (5 bases). The V end was cut by 2 bases, the J end by 4 bases, with 15 bases between. Germline-derived CDR1 and CDR2 are SGHAT and FQNNGV. This CDR3 spans 16 amino acids. The CDR3 loop is CASSLSAGIEYNEQFF. CDR3 nucleotide sequence: TGTGCCAGCAGCTTAAGTGCAGGGATTGAATACAATGAGCAGTTCTTC. The whole variable domain, filled in from reference TRBV11-2 and TRBJ2-1, reads EAGVAQSPRYKIIEKRQSVAFWCNPISGHATLYWYQQILGQGPKLLIQFQNNGVVDDSQLPKDRFSAERLKGVDSTLKIQPAKLEDSAVYLCASSLSAGIEYNEQFFGPGTRLTVL.

V is TRBV25-1 and J is TRBJ2-6; D is undetermined. Trimming pared 8 bases from V and 3 bases from J, leaving 5 bases between. CDR3 length: 12 amino acids. Germline values: CDR1 MGHDK, CDR2 SYGVNS. The CDR3 is CASYDGANVLTF. The CDR3 coding sequence is TGTGCCAGCTACGATGGGGCCAACGTCCTGACTTTC.

Worth noting for this clone: In the same sample, other DNA sequences code for this CDR3. This CDR3 is CASSSGLASTDTQYF. The CDR3 nucleotides read TGCGCCAGCAGCTCCGGACTAGCTAGCACAGATACGCAGTATTTT. The V gene is TRBV5-1, the J gene TRBJ2-3; 8 bases line up with TRBD2. Losses at the gene ends were 3 bases for V and 0 bases for J; bases not matched to a gene: 3. This CDR3 spans 15 amino acids. The V gene's germline CDR1 is SGHRS and CDR2 YFSETQ.

The V and J genes are TRBV7-2 and TRBJ2-7; D not resolved. This CDR3 has 12 residues. V was clipped by 5 bases and J by 6 bases, with 11 bases between them. Germline lookup yields CDR1 SGHTA and CDR2 FQGNSA. CDR3: CASSNIAGEQYF. Here the CDR3 DNA reads TGTGCCAGCAGCAATATAGCCGGCGAGCAGTACTTC.